These T cell receptor beta chains were read from a single sample in a study of regulatory T cells in long-lasting Graves disease. TCRdb independently ran MiXCR on the multiplex PCR reads; one entry per CDR3 protein. The sample has 700,000 or so distinct CDR3 sequences, around 30% seen once; the top ten hold roughly 40%. Sequencing used peripheral blood mononuclear cells (PBMCs), obtained when the disease was refractory, from a patient treated with antithyroid drugs. The receptors originated from a female donor with Graves disease. The CDR3 runs from the conserved cysteine through the conserved F or W. A D gene is named only where the DNA matches it firmly.

J gene: TRBJ1-2
V gene: TRBV5-6
D gene: NA
CDR3 protein: CASSGAQGPAPNYGYTF

J gene: TRBJ1-4
V gene: TRBV3-1
D gene: NA
CDR3 protein: CASSQDSPFLQNEKLFF

J gene: TRBJ2-7
V gene: TRBV12-3/TRBV12-4
D gene: TRBD2
CDR3 protein: CASSGWGGRALEQYF

J gene: TRBJ1-1
V gene: TRBV18
D gene: TRBD1
CDR3 protein: CASYGRTGGRDTEAFF

J gene: TRBJ2-2
V gene: TRBV9
D gene: TRBD1
CDR3 protein: CASSVGQGAWELFF

J gene: TRBJ1-1
V gene: TRBV24-1
D gene: TRBD1
CDR3 protein: CATSDNRGPTEAFF

J gene: TRBJ1-1
V gene: TRBV20-1
D gene: NA
CDR3 protein: CSAPLQGSAEAFF

J gene: TRBJ2-3
V gene: TRBV6-1
D gene: TRBD2
CDR3 protein: CASSTLAGAPDTQYF

J gene: TRBJ1-2
V gene: TRBV5-1
D gene: NA
CDR3 protein: CASSLGTDRIYGYTF

J gene: TRBJ2-5
V gene: TRBV20-1
D gene: TRBD1
CDR3 protein: CSARDRQGGETQYF

J gene: TRBJ2-5
V gene: TRBV27
D gene: NA
CDR3 protein: CASSHARVFDETQYF

J gene: TRBJ2-5
V gene: TRBV12-5
D gene: NA
CDR3 protein: CASASGTAQETQYF

J gene: TRBJ2-5
V gene: TRBV10-3
D gene: TRBD1
CDR3 protein: CAISADRGRTQYF

J gene: TRBJ1-2
V gene: TRBV6-2/TRBV6-3
D gene: NA
CDR3 protein: CASSSTASYGYTF

J gene: TRBJ1-1
V gene: TRBV12-3/TRBV12-4
D gene: NA
CDR3 protein: CASSLWASNTEAFF

J gene: TRBJ1-2
V gene: TRBV20-1
D gene: NA
CDR3 protein: CSAGRGDYGYTF

J gene: TRBJ1-4
V gene: TRBV27
D gene: NA
CDR3 protein: CASSPHPGRANEKLFF

J gene: TRBJ2-5
V gene: TRBV19
D gene: NA
CDR3 protein: CASSIEVGKTQYF

J gene: TRBJ1-2
V gene: TRBV5-1
D gene: NA
CDR3 protein: CASRVGLFEFGYTF

J gene: TRBJ2-7
V gene: TRBV14
D gene: NA
CDR3 protein: CASSRLTWGLEQPYEQYF

J gene: TRBJ1-1
V gene: TRBV29-1
D gene: NA
CDR3 protein: CSVLDSWNTEAFF

J gene: TRBJ1-2
V gene: TRBV19
D gene: NA
CDR3 protein: CASKDEGNYGYTF

J gene: TRBJ1-2
V gene: TRBV20-1
D gene: TRBD1
CDR3 protein: CSAEDSVGQGSGYTF

J gene: TRBJ1-2
V gene: TRBV29-1
D gene: NA
CDR3 protein: CSVGPRQANYGYTF

J gene: TRBJ1-2
V gene: TRBV20-1
D gene: NA
CDR3 protein: CSARDGGLGYTF

J gene: TRBJ2-7
V gene: TRBV7-2
D gene: TRBD2
CDR3 protein: CASSRSGSRSYEQYF

J gene: TRBJ2-7
V gene: TRBV20-1
D gene: NA
CDR3 protein: CSARFARLYEQYF

J gene: TRBJ2-5
V gene: TRBV29-1
D gene: NA
CDR3 protein: CSVETLVQETQYF

J gene: TRBJ2-4
V gene: TRBV12-5
D gene: NA
CDR3 protein: CASGPGTTLAKNIQYF

J gene: TRBJ1-2
V gene: TRBV12-3/TRBV12-4
D gene: NA
CDR3 protein: CASSPYHRAGYTF

J gene: TRBJ2-5
V gene: TRBV6-1
D gene: TRBD1
CDR3 protein: CASSPRGTGEETQYF

J gene: TRBJ1-3
V gene: TRBV20-1
D gene: TRBD1
CDR3 protein: CSARDRTGTQNTIYF